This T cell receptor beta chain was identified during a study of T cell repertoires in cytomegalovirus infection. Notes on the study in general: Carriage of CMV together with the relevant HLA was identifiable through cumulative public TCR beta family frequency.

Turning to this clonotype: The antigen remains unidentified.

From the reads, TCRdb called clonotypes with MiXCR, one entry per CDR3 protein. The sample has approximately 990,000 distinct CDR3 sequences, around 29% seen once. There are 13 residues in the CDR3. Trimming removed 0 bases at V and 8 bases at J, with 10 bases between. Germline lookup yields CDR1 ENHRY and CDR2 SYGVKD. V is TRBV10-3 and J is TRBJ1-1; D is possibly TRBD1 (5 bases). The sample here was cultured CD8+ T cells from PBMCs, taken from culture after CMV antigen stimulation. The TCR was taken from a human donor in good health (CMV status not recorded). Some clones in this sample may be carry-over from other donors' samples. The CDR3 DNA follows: TGTGCCATCAGTGAGTCGGGGGATTACGAAGCTTTCTTT. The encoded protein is CAISESGDYEAFF.